This T cell receptor beta chain appears in the sequencing data of a study of blood T cell repertoires in COVID-19. The overall study: Acute and convalescent COVID-19 specimens originated in the United States, Italy and Spain.

Enrollment of patients from Seattle took place during active infection, with longitudinal follow-up. In the study's own analysis: Amplifying reference gene primers gave estimates of nucleated cell counts. Here immunoSEQ multiplex PCR was the method, and the copy in TCRdb shows in-frame clones only, minus some. Clonal size and the V and J genes are those of that table, whereas D and trimming came from the DNA. The sample holds more than 300,000 clones, over 70% seen once. The germline V gene encodes CDR1 MNHNS and CDR2 SASEGT. Trimming left V 1 base short and J 6 bases short, with 12 bases between. The CDR3 spans 15 residues.

Sequencing was carried out using peripheral blood. This receptor was identified in a woman in her forties or fifties with COVID-19, enrolled during active disease. The V gene is TRBV6-1, the J gene TRBJ2-2; a possible D gene is TRBD2 (5 bases). CDR3 DNA sequence: TGTGCCAGCAGTGAAGGGGAGTTTTTCGCCGGGGAGCTGTTTTTT. Its translation is CASSEGEFFAGELFF.